These 8 T cell receptor beta chains were all obtained from the same sample, sequenced in a study of T-cell reconstitution after alpha-beta-depleted transplantation in children. A library of TCRbeta sequences, prepared with unique molecular identifiers, was generated. Each CDR3 protein gets one entry after TCRdb re-called the PCR reads with MiXCR. The data contain approximately 230,000 distinct CDR3 sequences, more than 20% of them singletons. The sequencing here drew on PBMCs, taken before TCRalphabeta/CD19-depleted stem cell transplant. Receptor source: a girl aged 2 to 9 with Fanconi anemia, due to receive a stem cell transplant.

This clonotype was counted between two and nine times. This chain links TRBV4-1 with TRBJ2-7; the D gene could be TRBD1 or TRBD2 (5 bases each). Trimming pared 2 bases from V and 4 bases from J, leaving 15 bases between. Germline lookup yields CDR1 MGHRA and CDR2 YSYEKL. The CDR3 length is 15 residues. The CDR3 DNA reads TGCGCCAGCAGCCAAATAGGGCAGGGACGGTACGAGCAGTACTTC. Translation: CASSQIGQGRYEQYF.

This chain joins TRBV10-3 and TRBJ2-5; 15 bases agree with TRBD2. CDR1 is ENHRY and CDR2 is SYGVKD in the germline V gene. The CDR3 loop spans 15 amino acids. The J segment lost 6 bases and the V segment lost 4 bases, leaving 3 bases of the junction unmatched. The CDR3, as DNA: TGTGCCATCAGTGGGACTAGCGGGGGGGCGAAGACCCAGTACTTC. This sequence encodes CAISGTSGGAKTQYF.

This clonotype was seen a few times. The J gene is TRBJ2-3, the V gene TRBV5-1; 10 bases are shared with TRBD2. V gave up 1 base and J gave up 1 base; unmatched junction bases: 3. The CDR3 is 16 residues long. Germline V gene sequence: CDR1 SGHRS, CDR2 YFSETQ. This chain's CDR3 is CASSLPGTSGTDTQYF. In DNA, the CDR3 is TGCGCCAGCAGCTTGCCCGGGACTAGCGGCACAGATACGCAGTATTTT.

Of note for this clonotype: This could be a read error, since a much larger clone is one nucleotide away. Likely a read error: the CDR3 ends without its conserved phenylalanine or tryptophan. The gene calls are TRBV7-6 and TRBJ2-1, with D unresolved. The CDR3 length is 12 residues. From germline, CDR1 is SGHVS and CDR2 FNYEAQ. V lost 2 bases, J lost 5 bases, and 4 bases lay in between. The CDR3 DNA follows: TGTGCCAGCAGCTTAAATAACAATGAGCAGTTCCTC. Translation gives CASSLNNNEQFL.

There are a few counts of this clonotype. The CDR3 DNA is TGTGCCAGCAGTGAGAGGGTCCGCATCGAGCAGTACTTC. Amino acids: CASSERVRIEQYF. The rearrangement uses TRBV2 and TRBJ2-7; possible D gene TRBD2, 5 bases. The V gene's germline CDR1 is SNHLY and CDR2 FYNNEI. V lost 3 bases to trimming and J lost 6 bases, with 12 bases between them. The CDR3 is 13 amino acids. Together with reference TRBV2 and TRBJ2-7, the CDR3 gives the full variable domain: EPEVTQTPSHQVTQMGQEVILRCVPISNHLYFYWYRQILGQKVEFLVSFYNNEISEKSEIFDDQFSVERPDGSNFTLKIRSTKLEDSAMYFCASSERVRIEQYFGPGTRLTVT.

This clonotype was seen many times. The rearrangement links TRBV29-1 to TRBJ2-1; TRBD1 is a possible D gene (5 bases). Germline CDR1 is SQVTM and CDR2 is ANQGSEA. The CDR3 covers 16 residues. V shed 7 bases and J shed 5 bases, with 24 bases lying between them. CDR3 protein: CSAEGDLGRANNEQFF. The CDR3, as DNA: TGCAGCGCCGAAGGGGATTTAGGAAGAGCAAACAATGAGCAGTTCTTC.

This clonotype turned up a few times. This chain joins TRBV20-1 and TRBJ2-7, with D maybe TRBD1 (5 bases). The germline V gene encodes CDR1 DFQATT and CDR2 SNEGSKA (reference sequence). V lost 3 bases to trimming and J lost 6 bases, with 18 bases between them. CDR3 length: 14 amino acids. The CDR3 here is CSASSYLVGAEQYF. The CDR3 nucleotides read TGCAGTGCTAGTAGTTATCTAGTAGGGGCCGAGCAGTACTTC.

The rearrangement links TRBV6-5 to TRBJ2-1, with 9 bases lining up with TRBD2. The CDR3 has 16 amino acids. Trimming cost V 0 bases and J 6 bases; bases outside gene matches: 6. Germline V gene sequence: CDR1 MNHEY, CDR2 SVGAGI. Here the CDR3 DNA reads TGTGCCAGCAGTTACTCGGGGGCGGGAGGGACCAATGAGCAGTTCTTC. Its translation is CASSYSGAGGTNEQFF.